One TCR beta chain is described in this entry. Its specificity is not known. The data originate from a study of T cells in localized non-small cell lung cancer. Study-wide results and limits: Median around 60 top-100 tumor clones were shared with paired adjacent lung. Measurement of T cell clonality placed uninvolved adjacent lung highest, above the level in tumor.

The V gene's germline CDR1 is SQVTM and CDR2 ANQGSEA. This CDR3 has 12 residues. V was trimmed by 6 bases and J by 3 bases, leaving 11 bases between them. TCRdb's copy holds only in-frame clones and misses some; the assay was immunoSEQ multiplex PCR. This sample has a few thousand clones, with approximately 49% found just once. The sample consisted of lymph node tissue, taken before any cancer treatment. This clonotype was obtained from a woman aged 18 to 50 with stage I lung adenocarcinoma. The chain employs TRBV29-1 and TRBJ2-5, with D tentatively TRBD1 (6 bases). The CDR3 region is CSVQGSKETQYF. CDR3 nucleotides: TGCAGCGTACAGGGCAGCAAAGAGACCCAGTACTTC.